The next 14 T cell receptor beta chains were all read from a single sample in a study of blood T cell repertoires in COVID-19. The protocol was immunoSEQ multiplex PCR, while the TCRdb copy is restricted to in-frame clones and leaves out a portion. The table has around 53,000 clones, around nine tenths seen once. Material: peripheral blood. Receptor source: a woman aged 55-69 years with COVID-19, enrolled during active disease.

V and J are TRBV4-1 and TRBJ2-7; 9 bases align to TRBD1. V lost 4 bases to trimming and J lost 6 bases; unmatched junction nucleotides: 10. The CDR3 is made up of 15 amino acids. Germline V gene data show CDR1 as MGHRA and CDR2 as YSYEKL. The CDR3 nucleotides are TGCGCCAGCAGCCGCCGAAACGACAGGGGGTTCGAGCAGTACTTC. This gives the protein CASSRRNDRGFEQYF.

The V and J genes are TRBV11-3 and TRBJ2-2; a weak D match, TRBD2 (6 bases). The V end was cut by 4 bases, the J end by 5 bases, with 26 bases between. Germline V lookup: CDR1 SGHNT, CDR2 YENEEA. CDR3 length: 19 residues. The CDR3 coding sequence is TGTGCCAGCAGCTCGCCCCGGCGGGACTCATGGGGTGCTACCGGGGAGCTGTTTTTT. This sequence encodes CASSSPRRDSWGATGELFF.

The rearrangement links TRBV7-6 to TRBJ1-5, with D tentatively TRBD1 (6 bases). Germline V lookup: CDR1 SGHVS, CDR2 FNYEAQ. The CDR3 length is 13 residues. With 4 bases removed from V and 4 bases from J, the gap between germline ends came to 8 bases. CDR3 loop: CASSSTGNQPQHF. CDR3 coding DNA: TGTGCCAGCAGCTCCACAGGGAATCAGCCCCAGCATTTT.

The rearrangement links TRBV29-1 to TRBJ2-1; 9 positions match TRBD1. Germline assignment: CDR1 SQVTM and CDR2 ANQGSEA. Losses at the gene ends were 6 bases for V and 0 bases for J; bases not matched to a gene: 12. The CDR3 loop spans 17 amino acids. The CDR3 loop is CSVNGQGTGGSYNEQFF. DNA for the CDR3: TGCAGCGTGAATGGACAGGGGACTGGGGGCTCCTACAATGAGCAGTTCTTC.

This chain connects TRBV6-6 to TRBJ1-5, with D possibly being TRBD1 (6 bases). The V end was cut by 6 bases, the J end by 7 bases, with 13 bases between. The CDR3 contains 13 residues. In germline, CDR1 is MNHNY, CDR2 SVGAGI (reference sequence). Here the CDR3 reads CASRIQGEQPQHF. The CDR3 nucleotides read TGTGCCAGCAGAATACAGGGAGAACAGCCCCAGCATTTT.

The gene calls are TRBV28 and TRBJ1-1; D is undetermined. CDR1 is MDHEN and CDR2 is SYDVKM in the germline V gene. CDR3 length equals 13 residues. Trimming cost V 2 bases and J 0 bases, with 4 bases left between them. CDR3 coding DNA: TGTGCCAGCAGTTTAGGAGTGAACACTGAAGCTTTCTTT. Its translation: CASSLGVNTEAFF.

The chain carries TRBV7-9 and TRBJ2-7; TRBD2 aligns across 7 bases. Trimming removed 3 bases from V and 6 bases from J; junction bases left unmatched: 11. This CDR3 has 15 residues. CDR1 is SEHNR, CDR2 FQNEAQ, per germline (reference sequence). CDR3: CASSFGGLGIGEQYF. CDR3 sequence (DNA): TGTGCCAGCAGCTTTGGAGGACTAGGGATCGGCGAGCAGTACTTC.

This sequence joins TRBV6-5 and TRBJ1-2, with 7 positions matching TRBD1. Germline V gene sequence: CDR1 MNHEY, CDR2 SVGAGI. This CDR3 region has 13 residues. The V segment lost 6 bases and the J segment 4 bases; nucleotides outside the gene matches: 5. CDR3 region: CASRLDRAYGYTF. The CDR3 nucleotides read TGTGCCAGCAGACTAGACAGGGCCTATGGCTACACCTTC.

V gene TRBV4-2 combines with J gene TRBJ1-2; D unresolved. This CDR3 region has 15 residues. CDR1 is LGHNA, CDR2 YNFKEQ, per germline. Trimming pared 5 bases from V and 5 bases from J, leaving 18 bases between. CDR3 DNA: TGTGCCAGCAGCTCCCACTCGGGGATCGGGTATGGCTACACCTTC. This sequence encodes CASSSHSGIGYGYTF.

This chain uses TRBV30 with TRBJ2-3; D call uncertain. CDR1 and CDR2 from the germline V gene are GTSNPN and SVGIG (reference sequence). The CDR3 is 15 residues long. Deletions cut 0 bases from V and 4 bases from J, with 14 bases between. The CDR3: CAWSVWANGPDTQYF. CDR3 DNA sequence: TGTGCCTGGAGTGTATGGGCGAATGGGCCAGATACGCAGTATTTT.

Comments on this clone: Relative to the germline gene, one junction end is altered; a read error may explain this. The V call is TRBV7-9, the J call TRBJ2-2, with TRBD2 matching 8 bases. The CDR3 extends over 15 amino acids. CDR1 is SEHNR, CDR2 FQNEAQ, per germline (reference sequence). CDR3 DNA sequence: TGTGCCAGCAGTTTAGCGGGGCCCGACACCGGGGAGCTGTTTTTT. Translating gives CASSLAGPDTGELFF.

V usage is TRBV12-5 and J usage is TRBJ2-7; TRBD1 matches at 8 bases. This CDR3 is 14 amino acids long. Trimming at V came to 7 bases and at J to 7 bases, leaving 12 bases not matched to a gene. Per germline, CDR1 LGHNT and CDR2 FRNRAP. CDR3 DNA: TGTGCTAGTGAAGTAGAGGACAGGGTCTTTGAGCAGTACTTC. Protein sequence: CASEVEDRVFEQYF.

This clone appeared a single time. The rearrangement uses TRBV12-3 or TRBV12-4 and TRBJ2-7, with D hard to call. There are 12 residues in the CDR3. V lost 6 bases and J 4 bases, leaving 10 bases between the germline ends. CDR3 nucleotides: TGTGCCAGCAGCTCCCCGGGTTACGAGCAGTACTTC. Translated: CASSSPGYEQYF.

This clone was seen a single time. This chain uses TRBV5-6 with TRBJ1-1, with a possible D match to TRBD1 (5 bases). Germline-derived CDR1 and CDR2 are SGHDT and YYEEEE. This CDR3 is 14 amino acids long. V was shortened by 1 base and J by 6 bases, with 13 bases between the two germline ends. The CDR3 DNA is TGTGCCAGCAGCTTGAAAGGGGCGGGGGCTGAAGCTTTCTTT. Amino acid sequence: CASSLKGAGAEAFF.